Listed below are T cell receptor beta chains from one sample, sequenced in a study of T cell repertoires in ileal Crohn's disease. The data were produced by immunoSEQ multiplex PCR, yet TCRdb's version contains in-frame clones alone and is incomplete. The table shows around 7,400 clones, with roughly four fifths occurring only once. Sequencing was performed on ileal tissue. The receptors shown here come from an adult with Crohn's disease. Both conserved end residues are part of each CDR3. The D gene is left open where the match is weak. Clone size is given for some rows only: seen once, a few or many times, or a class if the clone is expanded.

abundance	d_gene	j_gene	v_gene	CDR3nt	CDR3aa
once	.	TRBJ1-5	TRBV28	TGTGCCAGCGTGAGGTCCGAGGTTAGCAATCAGCCCCAGCATTTT	CASVRSEVSNQPQHF
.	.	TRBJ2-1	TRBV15	TGTGCCACCAGCAGAGATCGGCAGGGCCGCGAGCAGTTCTTC	CATSRDRQGREQFF
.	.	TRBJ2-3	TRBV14	TGTGCCAGCAGCCAGCGAACCAGACTTCACCGCACAGATACGCAGTATTTT	CASSQRTRLHRTDTQYF
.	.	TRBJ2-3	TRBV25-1	TGTGCCAGTACTGGTGGCGGGTCTAGCACAGATACGCAGTATTTT	CASTGGGSSTDTQYF
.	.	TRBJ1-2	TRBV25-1	TGTGCCAGCAGTGAGAGAAGACAGCTGGGTTTGTCTGGCTACACCTTC	CASSERRQLGLSGYTF
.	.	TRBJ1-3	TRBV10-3	TGTGCCATCAGTGAGTCAGGAGACACCATATATTTT	CAISESGDTIYF
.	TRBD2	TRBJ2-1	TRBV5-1	TGCGCCAGCAGCTCCACTTCTAGCGGGACTTACAATGAGCAGTTCTTC	CASSSTSSGTYNEQFF
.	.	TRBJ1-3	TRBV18	TGTGCCAGTCAGCGGACCTCTGGAAACACCATATATTTT	CASQRTSGNTIYF
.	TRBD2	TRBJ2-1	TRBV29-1	TGCAGCGTTGCCCGGACTAGCGGGAGGAGGAATGAGCAGTTCTTC	CSVARTSGRRNEQFF
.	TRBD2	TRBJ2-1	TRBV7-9	TGTGCCAGCAGCCCCCCTCCCCTAGCGGGACCCTACAATGAGCAGTTCTTC	CASSPPPLAGPYNEQFF
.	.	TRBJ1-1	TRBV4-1	TGCGCCAGCAGCCTAATTTGGGAGGGGATCGCTGAAGCTTTCTTT	CASSLIWEGIAEAFF
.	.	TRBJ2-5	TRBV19	TGTGCCAGTAGTATGGGGCAGCATGCGAAGACCCAGTACTTC	CASSMGQHAKTQYF
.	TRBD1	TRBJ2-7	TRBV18	TGTGCCAGCTCACCAAGGACAGGGGGTGACGAGCAGTACTTC	CASSPRTGGDEQYF
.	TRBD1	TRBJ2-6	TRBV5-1	TGCGCCAGCAGCTTGGCCCACACAGGGGATGGGGCCAACGTCCTGACTTTC	CASSLAHTGDGANVLTF
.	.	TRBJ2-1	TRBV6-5	TGTGCCAGCAGTTACGGGCAATTCTACAATGAGCAGTTCTTC	CASSYGQFYNEQFF
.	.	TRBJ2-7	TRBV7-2	TGTGCCAGCAGCTTAAAGGGGGAGAGCTCCTACGAGCAGTACTTC	CASSLKGESSYEQYF
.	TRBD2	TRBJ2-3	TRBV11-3	TGTGCCAGCAGTGACGGACTAGCGGGAGGTCATCTCCGCACAGATACGCAGTATTTT	CASSDGLAGGHLRTDTQYF
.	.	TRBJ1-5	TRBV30	TGTGCCTGGAGTGTTAGTGCAGGCGACAATCAGCCCCAGCATTTT	CAWSVSAGDNQPQHF
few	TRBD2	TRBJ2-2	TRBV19	TGTGCCAGTCGGCCCCTAGCGGGAGGAGGGGAGCTGTTTTTT	CASRPLAGGGELFF
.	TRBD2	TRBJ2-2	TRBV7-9	TGTGCCAGCAGCCCCGGGACTAGCGGGACCGGGGAGCTGTTTTTT	CASSPGTSGTGELFF
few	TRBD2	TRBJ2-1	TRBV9	TGTGCCAGCAGCGTAGTCAGCGGGAGGGGTAATGAGCAGTTCTTC	CASSVVSGRGNEQFF
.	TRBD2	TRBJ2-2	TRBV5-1	TGCGCCAGCAGCCTCGAAGGGACTAGAGTCACCGGGGAGCTGTTTTTT	CASSLEGTRVTGELFF
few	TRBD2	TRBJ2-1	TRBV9	TGTGCCAGCAGCGTAGCCGGAGCGGGGTACAATGAGCAGTTCTTC	CASSVAGAGYNEQFF
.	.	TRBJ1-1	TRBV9	TGTGCCAGCAGCGTAGGGGTGGGAGCAGGGAGGTACACTGAAGCTTTCTTT	CASSVGVGAGRYTEAFF
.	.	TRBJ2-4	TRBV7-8	TGTGCCAGCAGCAACGCGGACAGACAGTACTTC	CASSNADRQYF
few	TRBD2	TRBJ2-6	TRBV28	TGTGCCAGCAGCCTAGCGGATAGGTTCTCTGGGGCCAACGTCCTGACTTTC	CASSLADRFSGANVLTF
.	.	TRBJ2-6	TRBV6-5	TGTGCCAGCAGTGAGCGGGGGGCCAACGTCCTGACTTTC	CASSERGANVLTF
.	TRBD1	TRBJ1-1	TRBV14	TGTGCCAGCAGCCAACAAACCGGGACAGGGGTTGAAGCTTTCTTT	CASSQQTGTGVEAFF
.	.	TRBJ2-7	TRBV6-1	TGTGCCAGCAGTGAAGCTTTTAGCACAGGACAATACTTC	CASSEAFSTGQYF
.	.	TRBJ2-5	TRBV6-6	TGTGCCAGCAGTTACGTCCGAGCGGAGACCCAGTACTTC	CASSYVRAETQYF
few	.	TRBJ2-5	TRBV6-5	TGTGCCAGCAGGACCGGGACAAAAAACCAAGAGACCCAGTACTTC	CASRTGTKNQETQYF
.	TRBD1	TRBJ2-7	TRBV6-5	TGTGCCAGCAGTCCCGGGACAGGGAGCTCCTACGAGCAGTACTTC	CASSPGTGSSYEQYF
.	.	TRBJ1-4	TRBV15	TGTGCCAGCACTGACAGGAACAATGAAAAACTGTTTTTT	CASTDRNNEKLFF
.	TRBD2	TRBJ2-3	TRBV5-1	TGCGCCAGCAGCTTGGCCGGCTTAGCGGGAATTTCCACAGATACGCAGTATTTT	CASSLAGLAGISTDTQYF
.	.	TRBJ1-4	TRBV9	TGTGCCAGCAGCCCCCAGACCCCGACAGCAACTAATGAAAAACTGTTTTTT	CASSPQTPTATNEKLFF
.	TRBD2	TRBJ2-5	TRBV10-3	TGTGCCATCAGTGGGGGAGGGAGGGCTGAGACCCAGTACTTC	CAISGGGRAETQYF
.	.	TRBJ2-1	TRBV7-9	TGTGCCAGCAGCTTAGCGTTGGGGCCGCAGTTCTTC	CASSLALGPQFF
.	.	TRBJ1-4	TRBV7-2	TGTGCCAGCAGCCCTCTGGGGGGGGCGGGCGAAAAACTGTTTTTT	CASSPLGGAGEKLFF
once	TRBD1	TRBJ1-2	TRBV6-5	TGTGCCAGCAGATTCGGACAGGGCTCCTATGGCTACACCTTC	CASRFGQGSYGYTF
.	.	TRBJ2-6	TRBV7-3	TGTGCCAGCAGCTTAAGATCGACGGGATCTGGGGCCAACGTCCTGACTTTC	CASSLRSTGSGANVLTF